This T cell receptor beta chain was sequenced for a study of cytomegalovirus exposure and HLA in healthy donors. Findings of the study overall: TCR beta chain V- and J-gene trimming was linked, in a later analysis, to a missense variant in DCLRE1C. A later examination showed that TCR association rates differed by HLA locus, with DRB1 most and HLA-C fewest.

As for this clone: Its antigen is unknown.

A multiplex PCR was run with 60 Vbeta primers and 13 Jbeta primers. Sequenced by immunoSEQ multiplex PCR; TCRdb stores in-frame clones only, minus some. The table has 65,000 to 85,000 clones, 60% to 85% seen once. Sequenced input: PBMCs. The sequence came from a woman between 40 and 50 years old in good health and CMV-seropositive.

The CDR3 sequence: CASSGEEWRTEAFF. CDR3 coding DNA: TGTGCCAGCAGTGGGGAGGAATGGAGGACTGAAGCTTTCTTT. The chain combines TRBV6-1 with TRBJ1-1; D gene unclear. Germline V gives CDR1 MNHNS, CDR2 SASEGT. This CDR3 spans 14 amino acids. Trimming took off 4 bases at V and 5 bases at J, with 14 bases between the two ends.